Presented here are 10 T cell receptor beta chains from one specimen sequenced in a study of blood T cell repertoires in COVID-19 (TCRdb year 2020). Library construction relied on the immunoSEQ multiplex PCR assay. TCRdb took over this immuneACCESS table, retaining in-frame rearrangements with V and J assigned. Such tables are incomplete; in checked studies, under half of the missing clones stem from an unresolved V gene, and the remainder is unexplained. The sample has 200,000 to 250,000 clones on record, approximately 86% of them singletons. The top ten hold 3.6% of the sample. The sample taken for sequencing was peripheral blood. The receptors shown here come from a woman older than 75 with acute or convalescent COVID-19.

The rearrangement uses TRBV7-2 and TRBJ1-1, with D uncertain. The V and J ends lost 4 bases and 13 bases respectively, with 13 bases between them. The CDR3 runs 11 residues. CDR1 and CDR2 (germline): SGHTA, FQGNSA. The CDR3 reads CASSYGKYGFF. CDR3 sequence (DNA): TGTGCCAGCAGCTACGGGAAGTACGGTTTCTTT. Full variable domain (outside the CDR3, taken from reference TRBV7-2 and TRBJ1-1): GAGVSQSPSNKVTEKGKDVELRCDPISGHTALYWYRQSLGQGLEFLIYFQGNSAPDKSGLPSDRFSAERTGGSVSTLTIQRTQQEDSAVYLCASSYGKYGFFGQGTRLTVV.

The rearrangement joins TRBV27 to TRBJ1-1; D unclear. The CDR3 is made up of 14 amino acids. Germline V gene lookup returns CDR1 MNHEY and CDR2 SMNVEV (reference sequence). Trimming took off 8 bases at V and 2 bases at J, with 15 bases between the two ends. This CDR3 is CASWPRAGNTEAFF. The CDR3 region has the DNA TGTGCCAGCTGGCCTCGGGCGGGAAACACTGAAGCTTTCTTT.

The chain recombines TRBV27 with TRBJ2-2; maybe TRBD2 (9 bases). Germline CDR1 and CDR2: MNHEY and SMNVEV (reference sequence). CDR3 length: 18 residues. The germline V and J ends were trimmed by 10 bases and 6 bases, with 30 bases remaining between them. CDR3 bases: TGTGCCACCACTTCCCAGGGGGCCCCGGGACTAGCTCCCGGGGAGCTGTTTTTT. Its translation is CATTSQGAPGLAPGELFF.

This chain uses TRBV4-2 with TRBJ1-3; 7 bases are a match to TRBD1. Trimming cost V 3 bases and J 3 bases; bases outside gene matches: 8. Looked up from germline, CDR1 is LGHNA and CDR2 is YNFKEQ. This CDR3 spans 16 amino acids. CDR3 nucleotide sequence: TGTGCCAGCAGCCAGGGACAGACAATAGGTGGAAACACCATATATTTT. Translating gives CASSQGQTIGGNTIYF.

The rearrangement joins TRBV27 to TRBJ2-1; 9 bases fit TRBD2. V shed 9 bases, J shed 6 bases, and the junction held 9 bases outside the gene matches. The CDR3 sequence is 14 residues long. The germline V gene encodes CDR1 MNHEY and CDR2 SMNVEV (reference sequence). The CDR3 DNA reads as TGTGCCAGTAAACCTGGACTAGCGAGCAATGAGCAGTTCTTC. This translates into CASKPGLASNEQFF.

This rearrangement joins TRBV5-1 to TRBJ2-3, with 10 positions matching TRBD2. Germline CDR1 reads SGHRS; CDR2 reads YFSETQ. This CDR3 spans 17 amino acids. With V trimmed by 4 bases and J by 2 bases, 10 bases remained unmatched. The CDR3 region has the DNA TGCGCCAGCAGCCCAAGGACTAGCGGAGATCTCACAGATACGCAGTATTTT. It codes for CASSPRTSGDLTDTQYF.

Written as DNA, the CDR3 is TGTGCCAGTAGTATGAGGGACAGGGGATCCGCGGAGGAAAAACTGTTTTTT. Its protein product is CASSMRDRGSAEEKLFF. V and J are TRBV19 and TRBJ1-4; 10 nucleotides match TRBD1. CDR3 length: 17 residues. Germline CDR1 reads LNHDA; CDR2 reads SQIVND (reference sequence). V lost 3 bases, J lost 8 bases, and 12 bases stayed unmatched.

J is TRBJ1-6 and V is TRBV2, with a tentative D call TRBD1 (5 bases). CDR1 is SNHLY, CDR2 FYNNEI, per germline. The CDR3 has 18 residues. V dropped 1 base and J dropped 0 bases, with 13 bases sitting between them. CDR3 loop: CASSEGGSRSSYNSPLHF. In DNA, the CDR3 is TGTGCCAGCAGTGAAGGGGGCAGCCGAAGCTCCTATAATTCACCCCTCCACTTT.

The CDR3 region is CASRTSGQYYEAFF. CDR3 bases: TGTGCCAGCAGGACCTCGGGACAGTACTATGAAGCTTTCTTT. The chain couples TRBV5-6 to TRBJ1-1; 7 positions agree with TRBD1. Germline V gives CDR1 SGHDT, CDR2 YYEEEE. The CDR3 is 14 residues long. The V gene end was trimmed by 5 bases and the J gene end by 7 bases; junction bases not matched to a gene: 11.

This clone was seen a few times. V is TRBV7-2 and J is TRBJ2-1, with 9 bases that match TRBD2. The CDR3 consists of 15 residues. V was clipped by 0 bases and J by 5 bases; unmatched bases: 2. Per the germline V gene, CDR1 is SGHTA and CDR2 is FQGNSA. Here the CDR3 reads CASSLAGLAHNEQFF. In DNA, the CDR3 is TGTGCCAGCAGCTTAGCGGGACTAGCCCACAATGAGCAGTTCTTC.